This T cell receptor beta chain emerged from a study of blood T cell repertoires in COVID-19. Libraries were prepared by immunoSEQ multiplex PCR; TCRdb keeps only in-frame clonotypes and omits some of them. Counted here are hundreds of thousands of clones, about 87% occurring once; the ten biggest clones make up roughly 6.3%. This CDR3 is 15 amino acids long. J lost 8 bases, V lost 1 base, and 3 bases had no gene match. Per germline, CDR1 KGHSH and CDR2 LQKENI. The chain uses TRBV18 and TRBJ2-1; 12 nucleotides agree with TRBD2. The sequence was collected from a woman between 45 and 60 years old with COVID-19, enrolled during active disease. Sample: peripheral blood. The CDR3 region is CASSPQGTSGYEQFF. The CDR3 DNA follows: TGTGCCAGCTCACCACAAGGGACTAGCGGGTATGAGCAGTTCTTC.